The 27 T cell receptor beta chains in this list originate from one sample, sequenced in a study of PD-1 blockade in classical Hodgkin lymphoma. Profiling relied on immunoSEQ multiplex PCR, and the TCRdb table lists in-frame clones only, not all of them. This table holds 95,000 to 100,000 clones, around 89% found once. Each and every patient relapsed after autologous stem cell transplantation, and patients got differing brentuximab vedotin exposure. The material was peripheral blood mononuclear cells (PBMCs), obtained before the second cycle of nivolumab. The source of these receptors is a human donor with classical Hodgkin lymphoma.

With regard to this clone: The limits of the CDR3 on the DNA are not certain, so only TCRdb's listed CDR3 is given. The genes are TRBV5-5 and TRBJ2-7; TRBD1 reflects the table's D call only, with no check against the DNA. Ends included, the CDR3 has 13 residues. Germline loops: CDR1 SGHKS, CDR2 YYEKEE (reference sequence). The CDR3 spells CASSFGPGYEQYF.

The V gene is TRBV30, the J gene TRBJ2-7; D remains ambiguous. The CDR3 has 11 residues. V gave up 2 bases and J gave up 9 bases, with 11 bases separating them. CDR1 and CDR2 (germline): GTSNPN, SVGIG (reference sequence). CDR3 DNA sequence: TGTGCCTGGAGTCCCTCCACCCGGCAGTACTTC. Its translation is CAWSPSTRQYF.

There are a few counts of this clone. The CDR3 sequence: CASSFTTGAMNTEAFF. CDR3 sequence (DNA): TGTGCCAGCAGTTTCACCACTGGGGCAATGAACACTGAAGCTTTCTTT. This chain uses TRBV6-6 with TRBJ1-1; D perhaps matches TRBD1 (5 bases). The V gene's germline CDR1 is MNHNY and CDR2 SVGAGI (reference sequence). V lost 4 bases and J 0 bases, leaving 15 bases between the germline ends. This CDR3 has 16 residues.

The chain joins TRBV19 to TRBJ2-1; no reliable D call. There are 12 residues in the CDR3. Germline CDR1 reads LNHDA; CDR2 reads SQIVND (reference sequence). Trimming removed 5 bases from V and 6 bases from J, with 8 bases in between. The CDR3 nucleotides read TGTGCCAGTAGTTTTGGGCGCAATGAGCAGTTCTTC. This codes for CASSFGRNEQFF.

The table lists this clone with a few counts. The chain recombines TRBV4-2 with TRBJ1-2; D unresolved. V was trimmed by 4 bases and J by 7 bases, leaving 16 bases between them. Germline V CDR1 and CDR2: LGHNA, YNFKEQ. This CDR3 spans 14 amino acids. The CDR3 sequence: CASSLPGRRTGYTF. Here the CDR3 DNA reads TGTGCCAGCAGCCTACCGGGCCGGCGAACTGGCTACACCTTC.

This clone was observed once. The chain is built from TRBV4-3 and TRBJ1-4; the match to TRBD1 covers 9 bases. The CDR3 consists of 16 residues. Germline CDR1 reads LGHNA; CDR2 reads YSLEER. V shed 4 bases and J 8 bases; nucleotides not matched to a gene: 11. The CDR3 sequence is CASSRAARTGEEKLFF. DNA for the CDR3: TGCGCCAGCAGCCGCGCCGCCCGGACAGGGGAAGAAAAACTGTTTTTT.

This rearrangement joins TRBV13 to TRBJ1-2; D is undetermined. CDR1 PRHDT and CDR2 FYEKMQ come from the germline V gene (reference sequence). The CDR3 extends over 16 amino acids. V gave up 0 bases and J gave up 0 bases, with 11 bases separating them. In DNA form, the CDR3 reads TGTGCCAGCAGCTTAGGGGGAAGCCCCTCTAACTATGGCTACACCTTC. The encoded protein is CASSLGGSPSNYGYTF.

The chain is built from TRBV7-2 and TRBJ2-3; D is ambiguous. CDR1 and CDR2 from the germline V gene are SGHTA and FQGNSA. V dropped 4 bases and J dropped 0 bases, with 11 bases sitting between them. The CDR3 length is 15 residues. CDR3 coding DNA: TGTGCCAGCAGCTCGTTAGTTGCTAGCACAGATACGCAGTATTTT. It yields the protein CASSSLVASTDTQYF.

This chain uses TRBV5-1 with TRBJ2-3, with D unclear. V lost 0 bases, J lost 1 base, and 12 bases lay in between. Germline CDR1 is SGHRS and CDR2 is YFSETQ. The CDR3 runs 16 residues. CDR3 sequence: CASSLGGSLGTDTQYF. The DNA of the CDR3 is TGCGCCAGCAGCTTGGGTGGTAGCTTGGGCACAGATACGCAGTATTTT.

CDR3 bases: TGTGCCTGGAGTAGGGGGCAGGACACTGAAGCTTTCTTT. This codes for CAWSRGQDTEAFF. V is TRBV30 and J is TRBJ1-1; the match to TRBD1 covers 7 bases. J gave up 3 bases and V 2 bases, and 3 bases lay outside the gene matches. This CDR3 region has 13 residues. Looked up from germline, CDR1 is GTSNPN and CDR2 is SVGIG (reference sequence).

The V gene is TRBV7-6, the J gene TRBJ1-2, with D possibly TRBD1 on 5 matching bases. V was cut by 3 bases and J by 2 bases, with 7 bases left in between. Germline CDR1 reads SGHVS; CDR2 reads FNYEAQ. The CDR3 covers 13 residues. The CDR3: CASSLDINYGYTF. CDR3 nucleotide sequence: TGTGCCAGCAGCTTGGACATAAACTATGGCTACACCTTC.

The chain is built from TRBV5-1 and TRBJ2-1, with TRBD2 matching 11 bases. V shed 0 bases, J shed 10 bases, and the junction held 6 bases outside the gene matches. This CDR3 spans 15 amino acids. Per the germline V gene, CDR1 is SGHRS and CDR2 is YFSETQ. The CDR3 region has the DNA TGCGCCAGCAGCTTGGTAGCGGGGGGGCAGGAGGAGCAGTTCTTC. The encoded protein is CASSLVAGGQEEQFF.

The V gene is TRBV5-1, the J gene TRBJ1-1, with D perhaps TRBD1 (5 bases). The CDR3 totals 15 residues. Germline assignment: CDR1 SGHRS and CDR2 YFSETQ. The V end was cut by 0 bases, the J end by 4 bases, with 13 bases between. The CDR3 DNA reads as TGCGCCAGCAGCTTGGACGGGGCTCAGGCCACTGAAGCTTTCTTT. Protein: CASSLDGAQATEAFF.

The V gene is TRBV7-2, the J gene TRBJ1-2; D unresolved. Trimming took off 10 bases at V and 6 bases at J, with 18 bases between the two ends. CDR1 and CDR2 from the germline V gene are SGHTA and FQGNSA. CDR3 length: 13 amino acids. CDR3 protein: CATTHPPPDGYTF. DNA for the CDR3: TGTGCCACCACGCACCCGCCCCCAGATGGCTACACCTTC.

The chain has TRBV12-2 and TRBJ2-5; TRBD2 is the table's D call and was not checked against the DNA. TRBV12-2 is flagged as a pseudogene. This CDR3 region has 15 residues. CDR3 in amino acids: CASRLVRAGEETQYF. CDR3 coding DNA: TGTGCAAGTCGCTTAGTACGGGCTGGGGAGGAGACCCAGTACTTC.

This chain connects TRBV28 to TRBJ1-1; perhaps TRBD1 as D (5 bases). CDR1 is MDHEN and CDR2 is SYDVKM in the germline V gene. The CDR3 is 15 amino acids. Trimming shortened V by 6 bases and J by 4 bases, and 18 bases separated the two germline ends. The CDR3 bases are TGTGCCAGCAGATTCCCTGTGGGACTGACCACTGAAGCTTTCTTT. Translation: CASRFPVGLTTEAFF.

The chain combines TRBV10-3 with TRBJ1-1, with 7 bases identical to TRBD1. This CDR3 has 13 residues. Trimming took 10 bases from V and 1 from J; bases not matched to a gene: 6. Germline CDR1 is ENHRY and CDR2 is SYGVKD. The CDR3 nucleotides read TGTGCCAGCAAAGGGGACAGGAACACTGAAGCTTTCTTT. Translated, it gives CASKGDRNTEAFF.

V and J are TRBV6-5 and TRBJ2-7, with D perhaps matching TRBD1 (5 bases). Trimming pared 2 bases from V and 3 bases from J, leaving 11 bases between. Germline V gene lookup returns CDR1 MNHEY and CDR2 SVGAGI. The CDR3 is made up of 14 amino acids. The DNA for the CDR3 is TGTGCCAGCAGTTACGGGGCAGGCAACTACGAGCAGTACTTC. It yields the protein CASSYGAGNYEQYF.

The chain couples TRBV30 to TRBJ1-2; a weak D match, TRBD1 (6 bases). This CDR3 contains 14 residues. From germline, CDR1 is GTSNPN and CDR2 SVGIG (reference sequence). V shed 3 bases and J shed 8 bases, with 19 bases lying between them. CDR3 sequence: CAWRLQGSQLGYTF. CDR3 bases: TGTGCCTGGAGACTACAGGGATCCCAGCTAGGCTACACCTTC.

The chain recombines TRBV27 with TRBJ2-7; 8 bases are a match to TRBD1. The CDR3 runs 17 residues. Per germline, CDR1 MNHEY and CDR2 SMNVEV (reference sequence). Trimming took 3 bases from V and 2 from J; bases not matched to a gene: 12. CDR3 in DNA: TGTGCCAGCAGTTTTACCAGACGACAGGGGTCCACCTACGAGCAGTACTTC. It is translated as CASSFTRRQGSTYEQYF.

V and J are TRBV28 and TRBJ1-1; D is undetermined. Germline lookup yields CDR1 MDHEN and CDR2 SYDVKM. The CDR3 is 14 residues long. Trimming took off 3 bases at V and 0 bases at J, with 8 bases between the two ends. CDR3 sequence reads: CASSFSRMNTEAFF. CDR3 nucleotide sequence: TGTGCCAGCAGTTTTTCGAGGATGAACACTGAAGCTTTCTTT.

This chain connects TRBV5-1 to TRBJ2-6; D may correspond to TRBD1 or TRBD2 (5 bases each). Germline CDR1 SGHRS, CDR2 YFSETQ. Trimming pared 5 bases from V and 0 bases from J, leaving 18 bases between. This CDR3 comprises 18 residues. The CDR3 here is CASSGGSGIGSGANVLTF. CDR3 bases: TGCGCCAGCAGTGGGGGAAGTGGGATAGGCTCTGGGGCCAACGTCCTGACTTTC.

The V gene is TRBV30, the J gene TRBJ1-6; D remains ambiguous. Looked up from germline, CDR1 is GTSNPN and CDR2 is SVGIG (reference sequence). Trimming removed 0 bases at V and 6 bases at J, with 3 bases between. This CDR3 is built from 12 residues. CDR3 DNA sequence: TGTGCCTGGAGTGTAACTAATTCACCCCTCCACTTT. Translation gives CAWSVTNSPLHF.

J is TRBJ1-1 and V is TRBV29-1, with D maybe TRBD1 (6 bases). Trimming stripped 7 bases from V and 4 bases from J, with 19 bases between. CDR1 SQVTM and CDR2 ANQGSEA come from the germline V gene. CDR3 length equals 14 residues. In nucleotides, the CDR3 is TGCAGCGGCGCAATCAGAGGGGGGGGCACTGAAGCTTTCTTT. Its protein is CSGAIRGGGTEAFF.

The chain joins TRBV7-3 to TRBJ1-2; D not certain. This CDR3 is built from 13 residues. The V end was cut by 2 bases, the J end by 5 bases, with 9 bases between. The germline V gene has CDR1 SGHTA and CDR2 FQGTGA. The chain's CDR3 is CASSLDIGYGYTF. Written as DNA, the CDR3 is TGTGCCAGCAGCTTAGACATAGGGTATGGCTACACCTTC.

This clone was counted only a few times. The CDR3 here is CASSQEGLGNQPQHF. In nucleotides, the CDR3 is TGTGCCAGCAGCCAAGAGGGGCTTGGCAATCAGCCCCAGCATTTT. The J gene is TRBJ1-5, the V gene TRBV4-2; the D gene is possibly TRBD1 (5 bases). The CDR3 is 15 amino acids. With 0 bases removed from V and 2 bases from J, the gap between germline ends came to 8 bases. Germline V gene data show CDR1 as LGHNA and CDR2 as YNFKEQ.

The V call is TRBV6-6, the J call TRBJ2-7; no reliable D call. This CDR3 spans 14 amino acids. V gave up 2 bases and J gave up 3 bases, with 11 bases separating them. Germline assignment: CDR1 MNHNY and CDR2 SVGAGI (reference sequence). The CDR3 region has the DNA TGTGCCAGCAGTTACAGCTCCTCTAGCTACGAGCAGTACTTC. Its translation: CASSYSSSSYEQYF.